The sequence of this T cell receptor (beta chain) was determined in a study of naive and memory T cell subsets. Both TRBC1 and TRBC2 were covered by a beta constant-region primer of two equimolar oligonucleotides. Ligated cDNA was amplified by four rounds of PCR with nested alpha and beta constant-region primers and SP2. From the UMI-ligation and nested PCR reads, TCRdb called clonotypes with MiXCR, one entry per CDR3 protein. The sample has over 100,000 distinct CDR3 sequences, 36% seen once. Trimming pared 0 bases from V and 8 bases from J, leaving 16 bases between. CDR3 length: 15 amino acids. The germline V gene has CDR1 SQVTM and CDR2 ANQGSEA.

The rearrangement joins TRBV29-1 to TRBJ1-4, with D unclear. This receptor was obtained from a human donor in good health. Input material: central memory CD4+ T cells from blood. The DNA of the CDR3 is TGCAGCGTTGAAGACTCGGCAGGTTGGGGAGAAAAACTGTTTTTT. Its translation is CSVEDSAGWGEKLFF.